This entry lists 4 T cell receptor beta chains sequenced from one sample in a study of T-cell reconstitution after alpha-beta-depleted transplantation in children. Preparation of the TCRbeta library used unique molecular identifiers. TCRdb analysed the PCR reads with MiXCR anew, one entry per CDR3 protein. The sample gives 600,000 to 800,000 distinct CDR3 sequences, roughly 13% of which show up once; about 0.79% is in the top ten. The specimen comprised PBMCs, sampled before TCRalphabeta/CD19-depleted stem cell transplant. The receptors originated from a girl between 2 and 10 years old with congenital amegakaryocytic thrombocytopenia, due to receive a stem cell transplant.

Notes on this clonotype: A much larger clone sits a single nucleotide away, making a read error possible. The CDR3 spells CASMYYNRYGYTF. DNA for the CDR3: TGTGCCAGCATGTACTACAATCGATATGGCTACACCTTC. The gene calls are TRBV28 and TRBJ1-2; D remains unclear. CDR1 MDHEN and CDR2 SYDVKM come from the germline V gene. V shed 7 bases and J shed 5 bases, with 14 bases lying between them. CDR3 length: 13 amino acids.

The genes are TRBV10-3 and TRBJ2-7; D might be TRBD1 or TRBD2, each matching 6 bases. V dropped 2 bases and J dropped 3 bases, with 11 bases sitting between them. Per the germline V gene, CDR1 is ENHRY and CDR2 is SYGVKD. CDR3 length: 14 amino acids. This chain's CDR3 is CAISERGVGYEQYF. CDR3 nucleotides: TGTGCCATCAGTGAGAGGGGGGTGGGCTACGAGCAGTACTTC.

This clonotype occurred many times. The rearrangement uses TRBV5-1 and TRBJ2-1; 9 bases fit TRBD2. The germline gives CDR1 SGHRS, CDR2 YFSETQ. The V and J ends lost 0 bases and 5 bases, in that order; junction bases with no gene match: 9. The CDR3 is 17 amino acids. The DNA for the CDR3 is TGCGCCAGCAGCTTGGTCGCGGGAGGGTTGGGGAACAATGAGCAGTTCTTC. Amino acids: CASSLVAGGLGNNEQFF.

This clonotype has at least ten counts. The rearrangement links TRBV20-1 to TRBJ1-5; D not certain. Trimming pared 0 bases from V and 6 bases from J, leaving 18 bases between. Germline V lookup: CDR1 DFQATT, CDR2 SNEGSKA (reference sequence). This CDR3 region has 16 residues. CDR3 region: CSARDGLSKRGQPQHF. In DNA form, the CDR3 reads TGCAGTGCTAGAGATGGGCTCAGCAAAAGAGGTCAGCCCCAGCATTTT.